Reported below is one TCR beta chain. CDR3 length: 15 residues. V lost 1 base to trimming and J lost 5 bases; unmatched junction nucleotides: 7. Germline V gene lookup returns CDR1 SGHVS and CDR2 FNYEAQ. This sample is part of a study of shared clonotypes between healthy human individuals. The method was immunoSEQ multiplex PCR; TCRdb's version includes in-frame clones alone and lacks a portion of them. Of 1,500,000 or so clones listed, roughly 96% are singletons. The chain joins TRBV7-6 to TRBJ1-1; 7 bases match TRBD1. This receptor was identified in a man aged 25-40 years in good health. The material sequenced was naive CD4+ T cells sorted from blood. This sample's subset: CD45RA+ positively selected. The CDR3 region has the DNA TGTGCCAGCAGCTTAGGCTTCCGGGACAGTACTGAAGCTTTCTTT. As protein: CASSLGFRDSTEAFF.